The present entry profiles one T cell receptor (beta chain) with its context. Its matching antigen is unknown. The data were taken from a study of T-cell memory formation after mild COVID-19. Overall study results and limits: CD4/CD8 balance held among clones contracting day 15 to 85, and later expanders leaned CD4+. Cross-reactive memory seemingly joined, as some responding clones were found in pre-infection memory.

One entry per CDR3 protein, called by TCRdb with MiXCR from the 5' RACE reads. The table has tens of thousands of distinct CDR3 sequences, 16% seen once. The sequencing sample was made of PBMCs or a T cell subset sorted from them (not recorded which). The TCR sequence derives from an adult woman who had mild COVID-19 (a few samples of this study predate the infection). Cell type and time point are not known.

The CDR3 sequence is CASSSGPRGTEAFF. The CDR3 coding sequence is TGCGCCAGCAGCTCGGGGCCTCGGGGCACTGAAGCTTTCTTT. This chain links TRBV5-1 with TRBJ1-1; TRBD1 might be the D (5 bases). Between the trimmed V and J ends, which lost 3 bases and 4 bases, there was a span of 13 bases. Germline loops: CDR1 SGHRS, CDR2 YFSETQ. The CDR3 is 14 residues long.